This is a list of T cell receptor beta chains from one sample in a study of cytomegalovirus exposure and HLA in healthy donors. The method was immunoSEQ multiplex PCR; TCRdb's version includes in-frame clones alone and lacks a portion of them. This repertoire includes 100,000 to 150,000 clones. Sequenced input: PBMCs. Receptor source: a man aged 18 to 29 in good health and CMV-seronegative. Both conserved end residues are part of each CDR3. The D gene is left open where the match is weak.

j_call v_call d_call cdr3_aa cdr3_nt
TRBJ2-6 TRBV27 . CASSLSEWGLLSGANVLTF TGTGCCAGCAGTTTGTCCGAGTGGGGGCTTCTCTCTGGGGCCAACGTCCTGACTTTC
TRBJ2-7 TRBV5-4 . CASSLGTFGYEQYF TGTGCCAGCAGCTTGGGGACATTCGGCTACGAGCAGTACTTC
TRBJ1-5 TRBV28 . CASVRGGSNQPQHF TGTGCCAGCGTTAGGGGGGGTAGCAATCAGCCCCAGCATTTT
TRBJ1-1 TRBV4-1 TRBD1 CASSHSRDSAFTEAFF TGCGCCAGCAGCCATAGCCGGGACAGCGCTTTCACTGAAGCTTTCTTT
TRBJ2-5 TRBV5-1 TRBD1 CASSLGRGLQETQYF TGCGCCAGCAGCTTAGGAAGGGGGCTTCAAGAGACCCAGTACTTC
TRBJ2-7 TRBV5-6 . CASSLKYEQYF TGTGCCAGCAGTCTGAAATACGAGCAGTACTTC
TRBJ1-1 TRBV7-3 . CASSRQRGNGTEAFF TGTGCCAGCAGTCGGCAAAGGGGTAATGGCACTGAAGCTTTCTTT
TRBJ1-5 TRBV27 . CASSFLGSGGLQPQHF TGTGCCAGCAGTTTTTTAGGTTCGGGGGGGTTGCAGCCCCAGCATTTT
TRBJ2-7 TRBV11-2 . CASSFAVREQYF TGTGCCAGCAGCTTTGCAGTGAGGGAGCAGTACTTC
TRBJ1-1 TRBV19 . CASKLGKNTEAFF TGTGCCAGTAAGTTGGGCAAGAACACTGAAGCTTTCTTT
TRBJ1-1 TRBV28 . CASETDRENTEAFF TGTGCCAGCGAAACCGACAGAGAGAACACTGAAGCTTTCTTT
TRBJ1-1 TRBV30 . CAWAGALNTEAFF TGTGCCTGGGCGGGGGCCCTGAACACTGAAGCTTTCTTT
TRBJ2-3 TRBV9 TRBD2 CASSDALAGVGTDTQYF TGTGCCAGCAGCGACGCACTAGCGGGAGTAGGGACAGATACGCAGTATTTT
TRBJ2-5 TRBV18 TRBD1 CASSVTGTDQETQYF TGTGCCAGCTCAGTAACCGGGACAGACCAAGAGACCCAGTACTTC
TRBJ1-3 TRBV19 . CASSPERLPRSGNTIYF TGTGCCAGTAGTCCTGAACGACTGCCCCGGAGCGGAAACACCATATATTTT
TRBJ1-5 TRBV28 . CASSLTQGSFNQPQHF TGTGCCAGCAGTTTGACTCAGGGAAGTTTCAATCAGCCCCAGCATTTT
TRBJ2-7 TRBV6-5 . CASRLNGQTYEQYF TGTGCCAGCAGGCTCAACGGACAGACCTACGAGCAGTACTTC
TRBJ2-1 TRBV7-2 . CASSQGGTSYNEQFF TGTGCCAGCAGCCAGGGGGGTACCTCCTACAATGAGCAGTTCTTC
TRBJ2-7 TRBV19 . CATAGAYEQYF TGTGCCACCGCAGGGGCCTACGAGCAGTACTTC
TRBJ2-2 TRBV7-3 . CASSLMGQGELFF TGTGCCAGCAGCTTAATGGGCCAAGGGGAGCTGTTTTTT
TRBJ1-4 TRBV7-8 . CASSLMVYGRPSTNEKLFF TGTGCCAGCAGCCTAATGGTATATGGGAGACCGTCAACTAATGAAAAACTGTTTTTT
TRBJ1-5 TRBV6-4 TRBD1 CASSDGTEGQPQHF TGTGCCAGCAGTGACGGGACAGAAGGACAGCCCCAGCATTTT
TRBJ2-1 TRBV7-3 . CASSLKSGLPSDEQFF TGTGCCAGCAGCTTAAAGTCGGGACTCCCCTCCGATGAGCAGTTCTTC
TRBJ1-4 TRBV19 . CASRLDIATNEKLFF TGTGCCAGTAGGCTGGACATCGCAACTAATGAAAAACTGTTTTTT
TRBJ1-2 TRBV28 . CASSSTGFRGYFGYTF TGTGCCAGCAGTTCTACAGGGTTTCGTGGCTATTTTGGCTACACCTTC
TRBJ2-5 TRBV5-1 TRBD2 CASISGTSGFQETQYF TGCGCCAGCATCTCCGGGACTAGCGGTTTTCAAGAGACCCAGTACTTC
TRBJ1-1 TRBV28 TRBD1 CASRLGGSGTEAFF TGTGCCAGCAGACTAGGGGGCTCGGGCACTGAAGCTTTCTTT